This T cell receptor beta chain was retrieved from a study of T cell clusters in autoimmune cytopenias. Study-level information: Per sample, median TRB depth was roughly 50,000 reads, yielding a median approximately 2,400 distinct clonotypes.

Multiplex touch-down PCR amplified TRB using TRB-A and TRB-B pools in one tube. TCRdb reanalyzed the multiplex PCR reads, giving one entry per CDR3 protein sequence and no DNA. The sample has 7,000 to 9,500 distinct CDR3 sequences; the top ten hold 20% to 25%. TRB was amplified from approximately 250 ng of peripheral blood genomic DNA per sample. Its frequency marks this clonotype as medium-sized. This clonotype originated in a human donor with an autoimmune cytopenia or autoimmune hepatitis (not recorded which). The sequencing input was peripheral blood.

CDR3 amino acids: CASYRGQGTEAFF. The chain uses TRBV6-5 and TRBJ1-1; absent DNA, TCRdb's TRBD1 call cannot be checked. The V gene's germline CDR1 is MNHEY and CDR2 SVGAGI. The CDR3 consists of 13 residues.